This T cell receptor beta chain was observed in a study of cytomegalovirus exposure and HLA in healthy donors. Notes on the study in general: For most TCR beta V segments, an earlier analysis put the productive rate at about 87% or about 30% of the time.

With respect to this clone: Its matching antigen is unknown.

With 60 Vbeta and 13 Jbeta primers, the PCR was carried out. Repertoires were generated with immunoSEQ multiplex PCR, while TCRdb's copy carries only in-frame clones and drops some. This sample has about 110,000 clones, with 82% found just once. The sample comprised PBMCs. The receptor comes from a man in his fifties or sixties in good health and CMV-seronegative.

DNA of the CDR3: TGTGCCAGCAGAGGACAGGGGAAACTGTTTTTT. It yields the protein CASRGQGKLFF. This sequence joins TRBV28 and TRBJ1-4; 9 nucleotides match TRBD1. J was trimmed by 11 bases and V by 6 bases; bases with no gene match: 1. The germline V gene has CDR1 MDHEN and CDR2 SYDVKM. The CDR3 has 11 amino acids.